The 24 T cell receptor beta chains below all came from one sample that was sequenced in a study of CD8 T cells in ankylosing spondylitis. TCRdb reanalysed the 5' RACE reads using MiXCR and keeps one entry per CDR3 protein. The data hold 50,000 to 75,000 distinct CDR3 sequences, with about 6% observed a single time. Material: synovial fluid, either unsorted or a sorted T cell fraction (not recorded which). The receptors here all came from a male donor with ankylosing spondylitis.

This clonotype was seen ten or more times. The J gene is TRBJ1-5, the V gene TRBV7-2; D is undetermined. V shed 3 bases and J shed 0 bases, with 9 bases lying between them. Germline CDR1 SGHTA, CDR2 FQGNSA. The CDR3 contains 15 residues. Here the CDR3 reads CASSFSADSNQPQHF. In DNA, the CDR3 is TGTGCCAGCAGCTTTAGTGCAGATAGCAATCAGCCCCAGCATTTT. The variable domain in full, with the rest retrieved from reference TRBV7-2 and TRBJ1-5, is GAGVSQSPSNKVTEKGKDVELRCDPISGHTALYWYRQSLGQGLEFLIYFQGNSAPDKSGLPSDRFSAERTGGSVSTLTIQRTQQEDSAVYLCASSFSADSNQPQHFGDGTRLSIL.

The CDR3 DNA sequence: TGTGCCAGCAGTTTAGTGGGAGCGATAGATACGCAGTATTTT. It codes for CASSLVGAIDTQYF. The J gene is TRBJ2-3, the V gene TRBV12-3 or TRBV12-4, with D maybe TRBD2 (5 bases). The CDR3 runs 14 residues. V was pared by 1 base and J by 5 bases, with 10 bases between.

The V call is TRBV20-1, the J call TRBJ2-7; D is ambiguous. The CDR3 extends over 14 amino acids. The germline V gene encodes CDR1 DFQATT and CDR2 SNEGSKA (reference sequence). V shed 3 bases and J shed 7 bases, with 19 bases lying between them. The CDR3 protein is CSARVGLSYEEQYF. The CDR3 DNA reads as TGCAGTGCTAGGGTTGGCCTCTCCTACGAGGAGCAGTACTTC.

At least ten counts were recorded for this clonotype. The chain is built from TRBV29-1 and TRBJ2-1; 12 nucleotides match TRBD2. The CDR3 extends over 13 amino acids. V dropped 5 bases and J dropped 7; count of bases not matched to a gene: 3. Looked up from germline, CDR1 is SQVTM and CDR2 is ANQGSEA. The CDR3 DNA reads as TGCAGCGTTTCCGGGACTAGCGGGAATGAGCAGTTCTTC. Its protein is CSVSGTSGNEQFF.

This clonotype was counted only a few times. This chain links TRBV6-1 with TRBJ1-1; D might be TRBD1 (6 bases). Germline-derived CDR1 and CDR2 are MNHNS and SASEGT. CDR3 length equals 12 residues. V shed 6 bases and J shed 3 bases, with 8 bases lying between them. The CDR3 DNA is TGTGCCAGCAGGAAGGGGGACACTGAAGCTTTCTTT. Its translation: CASRKGDTEAFF.

This clonotype was seen a handful of times. The V call is TRBV7-2, the J call TRBJ2-1, with D perhaps TRBD1 (7 bases). Germline CDR1 SGHTA, CDR2 FQGNSA. This CDR3 has 19 residues. V was trimmed by 0 bases and J by 11 bases, leaving 29 bases between them. This chain's CDR3 is CASSLATFSRGLGLEKQFF. The CDR3 bases are TGTGCCAGCAGCTTAGCGACTTTCTCCAGGGGGTTGGGACTGGAAAAGCAGTTCTTC.

The sample holds a few counts of this clonotype. The J gene is TRBJ2-2, the V gene TRBV25-1, with 9 bases identical to TRBD1. V was clipped by 7 bases and J by 9 bases; unmatched bases: 18. The CDR3 spans 17 residues. Germline-derived CDR1 and CDR2 are MGHDK and SYGVNS. CDR3 nucleotides: TGTGCCAGCATCATCCTCCCCGGGACAGGGTCGGGGAGGGAGCTGTTTTTT. This sequence encodes CASIILPGTGSGRELFF.

This clonotype was counted between two and nine times. The chain combines TRBV6-2 or TRBV6-3 with TRBJ1-5; tentatively, D is TRBD1 (5 bases). CDR3 length: 12 amino acids. Trimming took off 6 bases at V and 6 bases at J, with 9 bases between the two ends. Germline V CDR1 and CDR2: MNHEY, SVGEGT. The CDR3 DNA is TGTGCCAGCAGCCTCACAGGTCAGCCCCAGCATTTT. Encoded protein: CASSLTGQPQHF.

By share, this clonotype counts as medium-sized. V is TRBV29-1 and J is TRBJ2-3, with 10 positions matching TRBD2. The CDR3 consists of 15 residues. The germline V gene encodes CDR1 SQVTM and CDR2 ANQGSEA. The ends lost 4 bases at V and 4 bases at J; junction bases unmatched: 8. The chain's CDR3 is CSVVAASGSPDTQYF. CDR3 bases: TGCAGCGTTGTGGCGGCTAGCGGGAGTCCAGATACGCAGTATTTT.

Within the sample, this clonotype is medium-sized (0.01 to 0.1%). V usage is TRBV7-2 and J usage is TRBJ2-1; TRBD2 might be the D (7 bases). The V gene lost 5 bases and the J gene lost 6 bases, with 17 bases spanning the gap. The CDR3 has 15 amino acids. Germline V gives CDR1 SGHTA, CDR2 FQGNSA. Written as DNA, the CDR3 is TGTGCCAGCAGCCCCCCGGGGAGGGGGTTCAATGAGCAGTTCTTC. Encoded protein: CASSPPGRGFNEQFF.

Relative to its sample, this clonotype is medium-sized. The V call is TRBV29-1, the J call TRBJ2-3; the D gene could be TRBD1 or TRBD2 (5 bases each). The CDR3 extends over 14 amino acids. Germline V gives CDR1 SQVTM, CDR2 ANQGSEA. V was pared by 4 bases and J by 2 bases, with 13 bases between. CDR3 nucleotide sequence: TGCAGCGTTGGCCCGGGACGGCTCACAGATACGCAGTATTTT. Protein sequence: CSVGPGRLTDTQYF.

This clonotype was seen at least ten times. This chain links TRBV7-2 with TRBJ2-1; 7 bases fit TRBD2. The V gene end was trimmed by 4 bases and the J gene end by 4 bases; junction bases not matched to a gene: 7. The CDR3 totals 15 residues. The germline gives CDR1 SGHTA, CDR2 FQGNSA. The CDR3, as DNA: TGTGCCAGCAGCTCCTCGCAAGCGGGGTACAATGAGCAGTTCTTC. This codes for CASSSSQAGYNEQFF.

This chain connects TRBV5-1 to TRBJ2-1; 8 bases map to TRBD2. V shed 7 bases and J 9 bases; nucleotides not matched to a gene: 9. The CDR3 sequence is 13 residues long. CDR1 and CDR2 from the germline V gene are SGHRS and YFSETQ. The CDR3 loop is CASVLAEGGEQFF. DNA for the CDR3: TGCGCCAGCGTACTAGCGGAGGGCGGTGAGCAGTTCTTC.

The rearrangement links TRBV5-1 to TRBJ2-1; 11 nucleotides match TRBD2. Trimming at V came to 7 bases and at J to 6 bases, leaving 15 bases not matched to a gene. CDR1 and CDR2 (germline): SGHRS, YFSETQ. This CDR3 is built from 17 residues. The CDR3: CASSTPQLAGGFNEQFF. The DNA of the CDR3 is TGCGCCAGCTCCACCCCACAGCTAGCGGGAGGTTTCAATGAGCAGTTCTTC.

Of note for this clonotype: This clone may be a read error of a much larger clone one base away. This rearrangement joins TRBV10-1 to TRBJ2-1; perhaps TRBD2 as D (6 bases). Trimming took off 0 bases at V and 8 bases at J, with 14 bases between the two ends. This CDR3 spans 15 amino acids. The germline gives CDR1 WNHNN, CDR2 SYGVQD (reference sequence). CDR3 sequence: CASSESLAVYDEQFF. The CDR3, as DNA: TGCGCCAGCAGTGAGTCGTTAGCGGTATATGATGAGCAGTTCTTC.

This clonotype appeared a few times. V usage is TRBV6-6 and J usage is TRBJ2-7; weak D call: TRBD1 (6 bases). V lost 10 bases to trimming and J lost 3 bases, with 16 bases between them. The CDR3 is made up of 13 amino acids. Per the germline V gene, CDR1 is MNHNY and CDR2 is SVGAGI (reference sequence). In DNA form, the CDR3 reads TGTGCCACTACAGGGTCGGACCGCTACGAGCAGTACTTC. It encodes CATTGSDRYEQYF.

At least ten counts were recorded for this clonotype. The chain combines TRBV11-2 with TRBJ2-2; D might be TRBD2 (5 bases). CDR3 length: 15 residues. Germline CDR1 is SGHAT and CDR2 is FQNNGV. V dropped 4 bases and J dropped 1 base, with 10 bases sitting between them. In DNA, the CDR3 is TGTGCCAGCAGCTCGAGGGAGATGAACACCGGGGAGCTGTTTTTT. It yields the protein CASSSREMNTGELFF.

This clonotype appeared many times. This rearrangement joins TRBV12-3 or TRBV12-4 to TRBJ2-2; D possibly uses TRBD1 or TRBD2 (6 bases each). V was cut by 6 bases and J by 7 bases, with 18 bases left in between. The CDR3 length is 15 residues. The CDR3, as DNA: TGTGCCAGCAGGCCCTCCGGGGGCGGGGTCGGGGAGCTGTTTTTT. Its protein is CASRPSGGGVGELFF.

The chain links TRBV18 to TRBJ2-3, with unresolved D. V was trimmed by 4 bases and J by 0 bases, leaving 8 bases between them. CDR1 is KGHSH, CDR2 LQKENI, per germline. CDR3 length equals 14 residues. CDR3 DNA: TGTGCCAGCTCACTGGCTCAAAGCACAGATACGCAGTATTTT. Its translation: CASSLAQSTDTQYF.

This clonotype was seen many times. The chain links TRBV5-1 to TRBJ1-2, with 8 bases lining up with TRBD1. The CDR3 contains 14 residues. Germline V gene sequence: CDR1 SGHRS, CDR2 YFSETQ. The ends lost 3 bases at V and 2 bases at J; junction bases unmatched: 3. Here the CDR3 DNA reads TGCGCCAGCAGCTACCGACAGGGGAACTATGGCTACACCTTC. This sequence encodes CASSYRQGNYGYTF.

This clonotype was picked up many times. The chain recombines TRBV28 with TRBJ2-6, with TRBD2 identical over 11 bases. Germline V gene sequence: CDR1 MDHEN, CDR2 SYDVKM. This CDR3 has 17 residues. Trimming removed 3 bases from V and 1 base from J; junction bases left unmatched: 2. Written as DNA, the CDR3 is TGTGCCAGCAGTTTGTCTAGCGGGAGGTCTGGGGCCAACGTCCTGACTTTC. This gives the protein CASSLSSGRSGANVLTF.

This clonotype came up many times. CDR3 bases: TGTGCCAGCAGTCTAGACAGGTTGGGGCACAATGAGCAGTTCTTC. Its protein product is CASSLDRLGHNEQFF. The V call is TRBV3-1, the J call TRBJ2-1; a possible D gene is TRBD1 (6 bases). CDR1 LGHDT and CDR2 YNNKEL come from the germline V gene (reference sequence). Trimming took 6 bases from V and 5 from J, leaving 17 bases between them. The CDR3 is 15 amino acids.

The chain employs TRBV7-9 and TRBJ2-2; tentative D call: TRBD2 (7 bases). Germline CDR1 is SEHNR and CDR2 is FQNEAQ (reference sequence). This CDR3 region has 15 residues. The V end lost 5 bases, the J end lost 3 bases, and 13 bases lay between the germline ends. The CDR3 here is CASSGRGHDTGELFF. CDR3 sequence (DNA): TGTGCCAGCAGCGGGCGGGGGCACGACACCGGGGAGCTGTTTTTT. Filled out from reference TRBV7-9 and TRBJ2-2, the complete variable domain reads DTGVSQNPRHKITKRGQNVTFRCDPISEHNRLYWYRQTLGQGPEFLTYFQNEAQLEKSRLLSDRFSAERPKGSFSTLEIQRTEQGDSAMYLCASSGRGHDTGELFFGEGSRLTVL.

CDR3 coding DNA: TGCGCCTCTGGGACTAGCCAAGATACGCAGTATTTT. It translates to CASGTSQDTQYF. J is TRBJ2-3 and V is TRBV10-1, with 9 bases that match TRBD2. The CDR3 is 12 amino acids. J gave up 5 bases and V 11 bases, and 5 bases lay outside the gene matches. CDR1 WNHNN and CDR2 SYGVQD come from the germline V gene (reference sequence).